This entry lists 15 T cell receptor beta chains sequenced from one sample in a study of long-term antiretroviral therapy in people with HIV. At the survey level, the v3.0 immunoSEQ assay was run. Assay used: immunoSEQ multiplex PCR; TCRdb lists only in-frame clones, some missing. The sample contains just over 35,000 clones, about 80% of which appear only once. Source: unsorted PBMCs, taken 0.6 years after starting antiretroviral therapy. Receptors originate from a young man with HIV.

The chain recombines TRBV9 with TRBJ2-7; 13 bases map to TRBD2. CDR3 length: 17 amino acids. Trimming took 2 bases from V and 4 from J; bases not matched to a gene: 9. Germline lookup yields CDR1 SGDLS and CDR2 YYNGEE. CDR3 in amino acids: CASSVDTSGRALYEQYF. The CDR3 DNA sequence: TGTGCCAGCAGCGTGGATACTAGCGGGAGGGCCTTATACGAGCAGTACTTC.

CDR3 loop: CASSIAQHYEQYF. The CDR3 DNA is TGTGCCAGTAGTATAGCCCAGCACTACGAGCAGTACTTC. The chain links TRBV19 to TRBJ2-7; D gene unclear. V lost 1 base to trimming and J lost 3 bases, with 7 bases between them. This CDR3 contains 13 residues. Germline CDR1 LNHDA, CDR2 SQIVND (reference sequence).

This chain joins TRBV6-5 and TRBJ2-7; D possibly corresponds to TRBD2 (5 bases). Trimming took off 6 bases at V and 0 bases at J, with 12 bases between the two ends. The CDR3 is made up of 14 amino acids. The V gene's germline CDR1 is MNHEY and CDR2 SVGAGI. CDR3 protein: CASRARGSSYEQYF. The CDR3 nucleotides are TGTGCCAGCAGGGCGAGAGGGAGCTCCTACGAGCAGTACTTC.

The rearrangement uses TRBV21-1 and TRBJ2-7; the table names TRBD2, a call not compared with the DNA. TRBV21-1 is a documented pseudogene. The CDR3 runs 16 residues. CDR3 in DNA: TGTGCCAGCAGCAAAGCCTCTAGCGGGAGGGCCGTCGAGCAGTACTTC. This gives the protein CASSKASSGRAVEQYF.

The chain is built from TRBV19 and TRBJ2-3, with 11 bases fitting TRBD2. CDR3 length: 16 residues. V lost 5 bases to trimming and J lost 5 bases; unmatched junction nucleotides: 9. Germline lookup yields CDR1 LNHDA and CDR2 SQIVND (reference sequence). In nucleotides, the CDR3 is TGTGCCAGTAGTCCAATCCGACTAGCGGGACGAGATACGCAGTATTTT. Its translation: CASSPIRLAGRDTQYF.

The chain joins TRBV7-9 to TRBJ1-1; 7 bases are a match to TRBD1. With V trimmed by 5 bases and J by 5 bases, 11 bases remained unmatched. The CDR3 has 15 amino acids. CDR1 is SEHNR and CDR2 is FQNEAQ in the germline V gene (reference sequence). Written as DNA, the CDR3 is TGTGCCAGCAGCACCGACACAGGGGTGGGAACTGAAGCTTTCTTT. Amino acid sequence: CASSTDTGVGTEAFF.

The J gene is TRBJ2-2, the V gene TRBV29-1; D remains unclear. Trimming removed 5 bases at V and 8 bases at J, with 9 bases between. The CDR3 has 11 residues. Looked up from germline, CDR1 is SQVTM and CDR2 is ANQGSEA. The CDR3 coding sequence is TGCAGCGTTCGTATAGTAGGGGAGCTGTTTTTT. This codes for CSVRIVGELFF.

This sequence joins TRBV6-5 and TRBJ2-3, with D maybe TRBD2 (6 bases). Germline V lookup: CDR1 MNHEY, CDR2 SVGAGI. V was pared by 5 bases and J by 4 bases, with 16 bases between. This CDR3 is 15 amino acids long. As DNA, the CDR3 is TGTGCCAGCAGTCCGGGACTCCCATTCCCAGATACGCAGTATTTT. Amino acids: CASSPGLPFPDTQYF.

This clone was found once. The J gene is TRBJ2-7, the V gene TRBV9; 8 bases are shared with TRBD2. Trimming at V came to 0 bases and at J to 4 bases, leaving 6 bases not matched to a gene. The CDR3 runs to 15 residues. CDR1 SGDLS and CDR2 YYNGEE come from the germline V gene. The CDR3 DNA reads as TGTGCCAGCAGCGTAGAAGAGACTAGCGTGTACGAGCAGTACTTC. Translated, it gives CASSVEETSVYEQYF.

The chain recombines TRBV5-1 with TRBJ2-7; 9 bases line up with TRBD1. Trimming at V came to 2 bases and at J to 1 base, leaving 4 bases not matched to a gene. Germline V gene lookup returns CDR1 SGHRS and CDR2 YFSETQ. The CDR3 is 15 residues long. The CDR3 loop is CASSFTGGLSYEQYF. DNA of the CDR3: TGCGCCAGCAGCTTCACAGGGGGCCTTTCCTACGAGCAGTACTTC.

In DNA, the CDR3 is TGTGCCAGCAGTGGCGATCCGGGGAGCTCCTACAATGAGCAGTTCTTC. As protein: CASSGDPGSSYNEQFF. The V gene is TRBV2, the J gene TRBJ2-1; D is perhaps TRBD2 (5 bases). Deletions cut 4 bases from V and 0 bases from J, with 13 bases between. The CDR3 length is 16 residues. Germline assignment: CDR1 SNHLY and CDR2 FYNNEI.

The V and J genes are TRBV20-1 and TRBJ2-1, with D uncertain. CDR1 and CDR2 (germline): DFQATT, SNEGSKA (reference sequence). This CDR3 comprises 10 residues. V lost 3 bases to trimming and J lost 11 bases, with 8 bases between them. CDR3: CSASHTQQFF. The DNA of the CDR3 is TGCAGTGCTAGTCACACTCAGCAGTTCTTC.

The rearrangement uses TRBV18 and TRBJ1-2, with TRBD1 as a possible D gene (5 bases). Trimming stripped 3 bases from V and 8 bases from J, with 22 bases between. The CDR3 has 16 residues. Germline values: CDR1 KGHSH, CDR2 LQKENI. This chain's CDR3 is CASSPDITGTQGGYTF. CDR3 DNA: TGTGCCAGCTCACCGGATATTACCGGGACGCAGGGAGGCTACACCTTC.

The rearrangement uses TRBV27 and TRBJ2-7; D is ambiguous. This CDR3 is 14 amino acids long. V was clipped by 5 bases and J by 4 bases, with 15 bases between them. Germline CDR1 and CDR2: MNHEY and SMNVEV (reference sequence). CDR3 in DNA: TGTGCCAGCAGTGAATTCTCGCCAAATTACGAGCAGTACTTC. Protein product: CASSEFSPNYEQYF.

The J gene is TRBJ2-1, the V gene TRBV5-6; D gene unclear. The germline V gene has CDR1 SGHDT and CDR2 YYEEEE. This CDR3 is built from 12 residues. Trimming stripped 0 bases from V and 6 bases from J, with 4 bases between. The CDR3 protein is CASSLGINEQFF. The DNA for the CDR3 is TGTGCCAGCAGCTTGGGGATCAATGAGCAGTTCTTC.